Listed below are T cell receptor beta chains from one sample, sequenced in a study of cytomegalovirus exposure and HLA in healthy donors. Method: immunoSEQ multiplex PCR; TCRdb's copy keeps in-frame clones and lacks some. The sample includes about 190,000 clones, approximately 82% seen only once; the top ten take around 1.7%. Sequencing used PBMCs. The receptors stem from a woman aged 18-29 years in good health and CMV-seronegative. CDR3s leave out the opening cysteine and the closing phenylalanine or tryptophan.

length: 12
V: TRBV6-6
CDR3: ASGSGLYTDTQY

length: 12
V: TRBV25-1
CDR3: ASSAVGGDSPLH

length: 15
V: TRBV4-3
CDR3: ASSQDGGQGPYNEQF

length: 15
V: TRBV9
CDR3: ASSVNSWDYRGGEQF

length: 10
V: TRBV29-1
CDR3: SAQTGVSEAF

length: 13
V: TRBV28
CDR3: ASSHQGTGYPAQH

length: 12
V: TRBV18
CDR3: ASSQLAGVETQY

length: 12
V: TRBV30
CDR3: AWSARVTRDEQY

length: 14
V: TRBV4-3
CDR3: ASSAGTGGSDTEAF

length: 13
V: TRBV4-3
CDR3: ASSPGLAGGRGQF

length: 14
V: TRBV10-3
CDR3: AISPTGGQNTGELF

length: 13
V: TRBV4-3
CDR3: ASSQDRDSSYEQY

length: 14
V: TRBV11-2
CDR3: ASSSGRTGVVETQY

length: 13
V: TRBV5-6
CDR3: ASSLGQGRNYGYT

length: 13
V: TRBV6-1
CDR3: ASSSAGTVNTEAF

length: 15
V: TRBV5-1
CDR3: ASSARTGRSGANVLT

length: 10
V: TRBV10-3
CDR3: AISAQSNEQF

length: 12
V: TRBV9
CDR3: ASSIGQGLDTQY

length: 11
V: TRBV18
CDR3: ASSPQSTDTQY

length: 11
V: TRBV10-3
CDR3: AISDGTDYGYT

length: 11
V: TRBV6-1
CDR3: ASSYYRDQPQH

length: 13
V: TRBV28
CDR3: ASSSGTDFTDTQY

length: 11
V: TRBV29-1
CDR3: SVGTSGELVQF

length: 11
V: TRBV7-9
CDR3: ASSPGGTDTQY

length: 11
V: TRBV6-5
CDR3: ASGTRGLETQY

length: 14
V: TRBV27
CDR3: ASRPGLAGSYNEQF

length: 11
V: TRBV28
CDR3: ASKGTSGRGQY

length: 14
V: TRBV7-9
CDR3: ASSGSGTSYTDTQY

length: 11
V: TRBV28
CDR3: ASSLSATGAIY

length: 11
V: TRBV28
CDR3: ASSLPGAETQY

length: 14
V: TRBV2
CDR3: AREGNGTGTFHEQY

length: 9
V: TRBV6-1
CDR3: ASSPRAEAF

length: 10
V: TRBV30
CDR3: AWSSGGGEQY

length: 14
V: TRBV4-1
CDR3: ASSLGASGSPYEQY

length: 13
V: TRBV7-2
CDR3: ASSILGTGFTEAF

length: 12
V: TRBV7-9
CDR3: ATEGGGRANEQF

length: 14
V: TRBV28
CDR3: ASSLRTSGATGELF

length: 12
V: TRBV10-1
CDR3: ASSGASGSGEQF

length: 17
V: TRBV7-6
CDR3: ASSRSGTGGAFPYNEQF

length: 14
V: TRBV27
CDR3: ASSFIGRGQGQPQH

length: 13
V: TRBV7-6
CDR3: ASSPTLPPYDTQY

length: 11
V: TRBV27
CDR3: ASSSRTGNEQF

length: 10
V: TRBV6-5
CDR3: ASDDTYNEQF

length: 11
V: TRBV28
CDR3: ASTLGLAVEQY

length: 12
V: TRBV19
CDR3: ASSWELSYNEQF

length: 13
V: TRBV19
CDR3: ASSRDRDSFYEQY

length: 14
V: TRBV7-9
CDR3: ASSLAYRGGNTEAF

length: 14
V: TRBV7-2
CDR3: ASSPRLAGSTDTQY

length: 13
V: TRBV11-2
CDR3: ASSLEATGKDTQY

length: 14
V: TRBV14
CDR3: ASSLRGAAPYNEQF

length: 12
V: TRBV27
CDR3: ASSWTGSNQPQH

length: 15
V: TRBV11-3
CDR3: ASSARLAVTSTDTQY

length: 14
V: TRBV7-6
CDR3: ASSLWDRANSDTQY

length: 17
V: TRBV18
CDR3: ASSPLPSGRGIGTDTQY

length: 11
V: TRBV2
CDR3: ASTNTMNTEAF

length: 13
V: TRBV5-1
CDR3: ASSWIAGESGELF

length: 14
V: TRBV6-5
CDR3: ASSSPGTSGNYEQY

length: 11
V: TRBV30
CDR3: AWSFGGEEGYT

length: 10
V: TRBV6-1
CDR3: ASSEIRDEQF

length: 16
V: TRBV10-1
CDR3: ASSESIVAGDSTDTQY